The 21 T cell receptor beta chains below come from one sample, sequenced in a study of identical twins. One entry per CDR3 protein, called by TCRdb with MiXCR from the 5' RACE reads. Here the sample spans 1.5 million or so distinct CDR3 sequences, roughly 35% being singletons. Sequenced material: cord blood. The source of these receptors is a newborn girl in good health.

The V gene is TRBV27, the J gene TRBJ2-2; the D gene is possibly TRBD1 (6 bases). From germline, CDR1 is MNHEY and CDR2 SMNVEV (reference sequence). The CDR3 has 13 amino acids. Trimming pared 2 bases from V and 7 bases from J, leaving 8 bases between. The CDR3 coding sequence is TGTGCCAGCAGTTTAGAGGGGGTCGGGGAGCTGTTTTTT. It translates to CASSLEGVGELFF.

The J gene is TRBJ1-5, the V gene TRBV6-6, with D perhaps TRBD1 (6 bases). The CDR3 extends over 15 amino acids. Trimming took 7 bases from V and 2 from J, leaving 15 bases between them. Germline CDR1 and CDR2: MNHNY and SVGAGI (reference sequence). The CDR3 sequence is CASNRGGAGNQPQHF. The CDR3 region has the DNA TGTGCCAGCAACCGGGGGGGGGCTGGCAATCAGCCCCAGCATTTT.

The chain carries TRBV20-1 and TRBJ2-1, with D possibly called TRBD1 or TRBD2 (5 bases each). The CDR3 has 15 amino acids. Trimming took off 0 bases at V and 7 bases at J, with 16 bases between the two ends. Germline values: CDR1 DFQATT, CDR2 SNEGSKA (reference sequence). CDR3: CSARDWAGDPNEQFF. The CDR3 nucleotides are TGCAGTGCTAGAGATTGGGCCGGGGACCCAAATGAGCAGTTCTTC.

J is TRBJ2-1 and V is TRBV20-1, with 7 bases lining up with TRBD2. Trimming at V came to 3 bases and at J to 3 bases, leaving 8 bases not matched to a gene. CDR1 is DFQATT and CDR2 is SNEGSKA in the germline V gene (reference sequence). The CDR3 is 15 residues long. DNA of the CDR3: TGCAGTGCTAGTAGGCGGGAGAAGCTCTACAATGAGCAGTTCTTC. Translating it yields CSASRREKLYNEQFF.

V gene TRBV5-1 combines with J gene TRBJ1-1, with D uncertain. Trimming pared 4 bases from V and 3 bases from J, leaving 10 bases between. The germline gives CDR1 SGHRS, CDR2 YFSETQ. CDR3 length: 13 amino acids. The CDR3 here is CASSPPRDTEAFF. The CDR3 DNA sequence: TGCGCCAGCAGCCCCCCTCGGGACACTGAAGCTTTCTTT.

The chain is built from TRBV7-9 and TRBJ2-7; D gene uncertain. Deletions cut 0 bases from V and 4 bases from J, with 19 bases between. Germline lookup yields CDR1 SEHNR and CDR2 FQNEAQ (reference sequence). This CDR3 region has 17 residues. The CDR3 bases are TGTGCCAGCAGCTTAGCAGCCGGCAGGATGATGTTTTACGAGCAGTACTTC. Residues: CASSLAAGRMMFYEQYF. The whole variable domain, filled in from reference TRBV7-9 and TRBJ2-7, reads DTGVSQNPRHKITKRGQNVTFRCDPISEHNRLYWYRQTLGQGPEFLTYFQNEAQLEKSRLLSDRFSAERPKGSFSTLEIQRTEQGDSAMYLCASSLAAGRMMFYEQYFGPGTRLTVT.

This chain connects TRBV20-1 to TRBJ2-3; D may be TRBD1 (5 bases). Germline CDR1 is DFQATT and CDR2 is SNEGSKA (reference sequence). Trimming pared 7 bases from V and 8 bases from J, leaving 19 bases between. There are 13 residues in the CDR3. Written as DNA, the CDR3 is TGCAGTGGTAGGGGCCGGACGAGAGGTACGCAGTATTTT. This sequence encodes CSGRGRTRGTQYF.

CDR3 loop: CASSLSGQGQETQYF. CDR3 bases: TGTGCCAGCAGTTTATCCGGACAGGGCCAAGAGACCCAGTACTTC. The chain carries TRBV28 and TRBJ2-5, with 8 nucleotides matching TRBD1. The junction had 2 bases not matched to a gene; V was cut back by 1 base and J by 1 base. Germline V gives CDR1 MDHEN, CDR2 SYDVKM. The CDR3 sequence is 15 residues long.

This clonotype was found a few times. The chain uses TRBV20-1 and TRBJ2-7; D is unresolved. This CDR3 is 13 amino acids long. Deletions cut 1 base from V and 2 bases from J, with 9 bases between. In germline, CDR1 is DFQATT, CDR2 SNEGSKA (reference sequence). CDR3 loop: CSARGTNTYEQYF. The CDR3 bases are TGCAGTGCTAGAGGGACGAACACCTACGAGCAGTACTTC.

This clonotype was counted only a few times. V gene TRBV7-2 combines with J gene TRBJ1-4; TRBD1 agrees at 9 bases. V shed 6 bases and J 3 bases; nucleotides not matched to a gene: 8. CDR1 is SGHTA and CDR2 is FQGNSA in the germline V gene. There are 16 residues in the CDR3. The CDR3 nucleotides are TGTGCCAGCAGACGAGACAGGGGGAGGGCTAATGAAAAACTGTTTTTT. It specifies CASRRDRGRANEKLFF.

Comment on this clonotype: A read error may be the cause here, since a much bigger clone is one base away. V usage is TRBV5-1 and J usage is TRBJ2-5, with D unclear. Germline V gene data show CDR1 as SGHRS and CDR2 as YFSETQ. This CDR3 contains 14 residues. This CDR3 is CASTLESYQETQYF. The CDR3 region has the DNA TGCGCCAGCACCTTGGAATCGTACCAAGAGACCCAGTACTTC. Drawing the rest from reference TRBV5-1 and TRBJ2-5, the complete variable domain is KAGVTQTPRYLIKTRGQQVTLSCSPISGHRSVSWYQQTPGQGLQFLFEYFSETQRNKGNFPGRFSGRQFSNSRSEMNVSTLELGDSALYLCASTLESYQETQYFGPGTRLLVL.

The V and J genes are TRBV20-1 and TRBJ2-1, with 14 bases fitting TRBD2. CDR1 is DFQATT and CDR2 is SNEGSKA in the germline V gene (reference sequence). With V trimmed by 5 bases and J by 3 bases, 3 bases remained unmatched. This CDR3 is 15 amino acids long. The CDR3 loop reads CSAYGLAGGYNEQFF. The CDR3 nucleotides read TGCAGTGCTTATGGACTAGCGGGAGGCTACAATGAGCAGTTCTTC.

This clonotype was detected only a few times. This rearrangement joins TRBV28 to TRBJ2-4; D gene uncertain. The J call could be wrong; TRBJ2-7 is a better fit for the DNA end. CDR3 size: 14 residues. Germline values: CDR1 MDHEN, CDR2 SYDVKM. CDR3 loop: CASSRAGVLDEQYF. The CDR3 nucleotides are TGTGCCAGCTCCCGGGCAGGTGTGTTGGACGAGCAGTACTTC.

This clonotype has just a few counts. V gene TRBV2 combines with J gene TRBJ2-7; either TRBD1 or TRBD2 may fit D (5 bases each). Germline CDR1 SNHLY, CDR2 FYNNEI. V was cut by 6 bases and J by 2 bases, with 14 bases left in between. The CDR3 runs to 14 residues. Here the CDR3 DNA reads TGTGCCAGCAGCACCGGGACGCAGACCTACGAGCAGTACTTC. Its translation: CASSTGTQTYEQYF.

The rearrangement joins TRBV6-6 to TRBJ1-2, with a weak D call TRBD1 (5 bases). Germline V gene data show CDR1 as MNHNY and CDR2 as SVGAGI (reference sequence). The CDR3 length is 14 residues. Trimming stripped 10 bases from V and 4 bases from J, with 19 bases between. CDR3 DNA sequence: TGTGCCACCTTAACCCGGGGCCCGCCCTATGGCTACACCTTC. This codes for CATLTRGPPYGYTF.

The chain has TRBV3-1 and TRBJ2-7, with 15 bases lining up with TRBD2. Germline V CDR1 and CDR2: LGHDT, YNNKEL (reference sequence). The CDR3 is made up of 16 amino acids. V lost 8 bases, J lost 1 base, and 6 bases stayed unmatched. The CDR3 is CASGGTSGRLSYEQYF. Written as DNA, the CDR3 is TGTGCCAGCGGGGGGACTAGCGGGAGGTTATCCTACGAGCAGTACTTC.

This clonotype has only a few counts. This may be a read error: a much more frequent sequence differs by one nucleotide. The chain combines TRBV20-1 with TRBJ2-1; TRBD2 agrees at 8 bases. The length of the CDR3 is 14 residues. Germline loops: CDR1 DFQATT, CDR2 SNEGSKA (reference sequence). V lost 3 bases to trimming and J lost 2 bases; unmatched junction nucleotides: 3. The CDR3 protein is CSASGGAPYNEQFF. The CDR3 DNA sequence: TGCAGTGCTAGCGGGGGGGCCCCCTACAATGAGCAGTTCTTC.

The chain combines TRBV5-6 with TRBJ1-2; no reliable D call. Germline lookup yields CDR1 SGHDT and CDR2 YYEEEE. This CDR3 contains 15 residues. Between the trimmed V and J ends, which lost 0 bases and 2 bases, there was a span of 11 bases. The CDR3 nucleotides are TGTGCCAGCAGCTTGGTGACATCCAGGAACTATGGCTACACCTTC. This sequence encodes CASSLVTSRNYGYTF.

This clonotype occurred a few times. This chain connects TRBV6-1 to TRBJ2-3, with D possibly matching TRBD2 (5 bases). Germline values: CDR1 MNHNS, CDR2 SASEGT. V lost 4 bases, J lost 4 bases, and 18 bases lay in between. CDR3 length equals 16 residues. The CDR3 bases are TGTGCCAGCAGTGTTGCGGCAGGCGGGTCAGCAGATACGCAGTATTTT. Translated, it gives CASSVAAGGSADTQYF.

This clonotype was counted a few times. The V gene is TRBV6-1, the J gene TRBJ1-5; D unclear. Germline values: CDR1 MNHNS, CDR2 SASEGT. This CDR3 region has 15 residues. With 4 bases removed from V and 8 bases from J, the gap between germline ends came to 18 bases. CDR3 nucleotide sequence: TGTGCCAGCAGTGCGGCGCCCAACACAGTGGAGCCCCAGCATTTT. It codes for CASSAAPNTVEPQHF.

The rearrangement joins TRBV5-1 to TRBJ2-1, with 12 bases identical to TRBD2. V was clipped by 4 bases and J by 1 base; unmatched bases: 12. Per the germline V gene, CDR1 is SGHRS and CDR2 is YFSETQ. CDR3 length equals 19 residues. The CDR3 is CASSLLRLAGAFSYNEQFF. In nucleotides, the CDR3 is TGCGCCAGCAGCCTACTACGACTAGCGGGAGCCTTTTCCTACAATGAGCAGTTCTTC.